A single sample gave rise to the 25 T cell receptor beta chains below, sequenced in a study of blood T cell repertoires in COVID-19. The data were produced by immunoSEQ multiplex PCR, yet TCRdb's version contains in-frame clones alone and is incomplete. The sample holds about 180,000 clones, 70% to 85% seen once. Material for sequencing was peripheral blood. Source of these receptors: a woman aged 80 or over with acute or convalescent COVID-19.

The V gene is TRBV12-5, the J gene TRBJ1-1; D might be TRBD1 (5 bases). This CDR3 has 15 residues. CDR1 is LGHNT and CDR2 is FRNRAP in the germline V gene. V was cut by 0 bases and J by 14 bases, with 22 bases left in between. The CDR3 DNA follows: TGTGCTAGTGGTTTGGTACTGGGGGAGGGGCCTGTCGGGTTCTTT. Its translation: CASGLVLGEGPVGFF.

This sequence joins TRBV30 and TRBJ2-7; the match to TRBD1 covers 10 bases. Germline CDR1 is GTSNPN and CDR2 is SVGIG (reference sequence). This CDR3 contains 14 residues. Trimming cost V 2 bases and J 4 bases; bases outside gene matches: 5. Written as DNA, the CDR3 is TGTGCCTGGAGTCGGGACAGGGGCCAGTACGAGCAGTACTTC. This sequence encodes CAWSRDRGQYEQYF.

J is TRBJ2-2 and V is TRBV12-3 or TRBV12-4, with D tentatively TRBD2 (6 bases). The CDR3 consists of 13 residues. V was shortened by 3 bases and J by 5 bases, with 7 bases between the two germline ends. The DNA for the CDR3 is TGTGCCAGCAGTTTTGCGGGAACCGGGGAGCTGTTTTTT. Translation: CASSFAGTGELFF.

The chain carries TRBV29-1 and TRBJ2-5; D is perhaps TRBD1 (6 bases). There are 11 residues in the CDR3. The V gene lost 7 bases and the J gene lost 4 bases, with 10 bases spanning the gap. The germline V gene has CDR1 SQVTM and CDR2 ANQGSEA. CDR3: CSAGQLETQYF. The CDR3 DNA reads as TGCAGCGCTGGACAGTTAGAGACCCAGTACTTC.

The chain recombines TRBV11-2 with TRBJ2-7, with D perhaps TRBD1 (6 bases). The CDR3 loop spans 17 amino acids. V lost 3 bases to trimming and J lost 3 bases, with 21 bases between them. The germline gives CDR1 SGHAT, CDR2 FQNNGV. Here the CDR3 reads CASSFDPGTPKIYEQYF. CDR3 nucleotides: TGTGCCAGCAGCTTTGACCCCGGGACACCGAAAATCTACGAGCAGTACTTC.

The chain couples TRBV4-3 to TRBJ2-1, with TRBD2 identical over 8 bases. The germline V gene has CDR1 LGHNA and CDR2 YSLEER. V shed 4 bases and J 4 bases; nucleotides not matched to a gene: 9. There are 16 residues in the CDR3. The CDR3 spells CASSPSSGGGYNEQFF. The CDR3 DNA sequence: TGCGCCAGCAGCCCCAGTTCGGGGGGGGGTTACAATGAGCAGTTCTTC.

V usage is TRBV5-1 and J usage is TRBJ2-2, with D perhaps TRBD1 (6 bases). In germline, CDR1 is SGHRS, CDR2 YFSETQ. The CDR3 sequence is 15 residues long. V was clipped by 6 bases and J by 0 bases, with 12 bases between them. Here the CDR3 reads CASKVGQPNTGELFF. CDR3 DNA sequence: TGCGCCAGCAAAGTGGGACAACCGAACACCGGGGAGCTGTTTTTT.

The chain joins TRBV27 to TRBJ2-3, with D uncertain. Trimming took 0 bases from V and 3 from J, leaving 7 bases between them. This CDR3 has 14 amino acids. Looked up from germline, CDR1 is MNHEY and CDR2 is SMNVEV (reference sequence). CDR3 bases: TGTGCCAGCAGTTTATCGCTATTGACAGATACGCAGTATTTT. It codes for CASSLSLLTDTQYF.

A single count supports this clone. The V call is TRBV30, the J call TRBJ2-2; 8 bases fit TRBD1. Germline assignment: CDR1 GTSNPN and CDR2 SVGIG (reference sequence). CDR3 length: 14 amino acids. V lost 5 bases and J lost 7; bases outside the gene matches: 9. CDR3 nucleotide sequence: TGTGCCTGGCGACAGGGGAGGAGTGTCGGGGAGCTGTTTTTT. This codes for CAWRQGRSVGELFF.

The chain joins TRBV4-3 to TRBJ1-1; 7 bases are shared with TRBD1. This CDR3 has 17 amino acids. Germline V gene sequence: CDR1 LGHNA, CDR2 YSLEER. V gave up 2 bases and J gave up 4 bases; unmatched junction bases: 13. CDR3 nucleotide sequence: TGCGCCAGCAGCCAATTATCGACAGGGCGCTCGGGCACTGAAGCTTTCTTT. It yields the protein CASSQLSTGRSGTEAFF.

The CDR3 bases are TGTGCCAGCAGCCTAAACCGGGGGGAGCCCCAGCATTTT. The encoded protein is CASSLNRGEPQHF. The V call is TRBV5-4, the J call TRBJ1-5, with a weak D call TRBD1 (5 bases). V gave up 4 bases and J gave up 8 bases, with 13 bases separating them. This CDR3 spans 13 amino acids. Germline loops: CDR1 SGHNT, CDR2 YYREEE (reference sequence).

The chain joins TRBV6-4 to TRBJ1-1, with 9 bases identical to TRBD1. Germline lookup yields CDR1 MRHNA and CDR2 SNTAGT. The V gene end was trimmed by 6 bases and the J gene end by 6 bases; junction bases not matched to a gene: 8. CDR3 length: 14 amino acids. CDR3 bases: TGTGCCAGCAGCCCCTCGGGACAGGGCTCTGAAGCTTTCTTT. Translation: CASSPSGQGSEAFF.

The V call is TRBV5-1, the J call TRBJ2-1; no clear D. V lost 3 bases and J 5 bases, leaving 18 bases between the germline ends. The CDR3 contains 16 residues. Per germline, CDR1 SGHRS and CDR2 YFSETQ. The CDR3 loop reads CASSWIGGLANNEQFF. For the CDR3, the DNA is TGCGCCAGCAGCTGGATCGGCGGCTTAGCAAACAATGAGCAGTTCTTC.

This rearrangement joins TRBV19 to TRBJ2-5, with TRBD2 identical over 10 bases. Germline CDR1 and CDR2: LNHDA and SQIVND (reference sequence). The CDR3 consists of 16 residues. V dropped 2 bases and J dropped 1; count of bases not matched to a gene: 4. In DNA, the CDR3 is TGTGCCAGTAGTATAATGATAGCGGGGGGCCAAGAGACCCAGTACTTC. Protein product: CASSIMIAGGQETQYF.

This sequence joins TRBV7-2 and TRBJ2-4, with TRBD2 identical over 7 bases. The trim removed 5 bases at V and 7 bases at J, leaving 8 bases unmatched. The CDR3 has 14 residues. CDR1 is SGHTA and CDR2 is FQGNSA in the germline V gene. CDR3 region: CASSQAGPANIQYF. CDR3 nucleotides: TGTGCCAGCAGCCAAGCGGGACCGGCGAACATTCAGTACTTC. Filled out from reference TRBV7-2 and TRBJ2-4, the complete variable domain reads GAGVSQSPSNKVTEKGKDVELRCDPISGHTALYWYRQSLGQGLEFLIYFQGNSAPDKSGLPSDRFSAERTGGSVSTLTIQRTQQEDSAVYLCASSQAGPANIQYFGAGTRLSVL.

V usage is TRBV6-1 and J usage is TRBJ2-7; D is uncertain. With 3 bases removed from V and 7 bases from J, the gap between germline ends came to 4 bases. Germline CDR1 is MNHNS and CDR2 is SASEGT. The CDR3 sequence is 10 residues long. CDR3 bases: TGTGCCAGCAGTGACGGGGAGCAGTACTTC. As protein: CASSDGEQYF.

The V call is TRBV19, the J call TRBJ2-5; D is possibly TRBD1 (5 bases). The germline gives CDR1 LNHDA, CDR2 SQIVND (reference sequence). The CDR3 extends over 14 amino acids. Trimming took 6 bases from V and 5 from J, leaving 16 bases between them. CDR3 residues: CASRKKGSGETQYF. The CDR3 DNA reads TGTGCCAGTAGAAAGAAGGGGTCCGGGGAGACCCAGTACTTC.

This chain connects TRBV19 to TRBJ2-7; the D gene is possibly TRBD1 (6 bases). The germline V and J ends were trimmed by 5 bases and 3 bases, with 17 bases remaining between them. CDR3 length equals 15 residues. CDR1 is LNHDA and CDR2 is SQIVND in the germline V gene (reference sequence). Written as DNA, the CDR3 is TGTGCCAGTAGTCGTGGTGCAGGGGCCCACTACGAGCAGTACTTC. Protein sequence: CASSRGAGAHYEQYF.

This clone was seen once. The CDR3 reads CASSLEGTLGAGELFF. CDR3 DNA sequence: TGTGCCAGCAGCTTAGAGGGGACACTGGGCGCCGGGGAGCTGTTTTTT. This chain joins TRBV7-2 and TRBJ2-2; TRBD1 is a possible D gene (6 bases). Deletions cut 1 base from V and 6 bases from J, with 15 bases between. The CDR3 contains 16 residues. The germline gives CDR1 SGHTA, CDR2 FQGNSA.

The chain carries TRBV7-9 and TRBJ2-7; 8 bases fit TRBD1. V dropped 4 bases and J dropped 4; count of bases not matched to a gene: 6. In germline, CDR1 is SEHNR, CDR2 FQNEAQ (reference sequence). This CDR3 is 14 amino acids long. CDR3 DNA: TGTGCCAGCAGCTCTCAGGGGGCAGGGTACGAGCAGTACTTC. This codes for CASSSQGAGYEQYF.

The V gene is TRBV7-9, the J gene TRBJ2-7, with D hard to call. The germline CDR1 and CDR2 sequences are SEHNR and FQNEAQ (reference sequence). Trimming removed 2 bases at V and 4 bases at J, with 6 bases between. This CDR3 spans 12 amino acids. The CDR3 DNA sequence: TGTGCCAGCAGCTTATCCAGGTACGAGCAGTACTTC. Protein: CASSLSRYEQYF.

The chain couples TRBV19 to TRBJ1-2; TRBD1 matches 7 bases. V dropped 9 bases and J dropped 4; count of bases not matched to a gene: 5. This CDR3 contains 12 residues. The germline gives CDR1 LNHDA, CDR2 SQIVND (reference sequence). CDR3 sequence (DNA): TGTGCCAGCACGGGACAGATCTATGGCTACACCTTC. Protein: CASTGQIYGYTF.

V is TRBV19 and J is TRBJ2-1; a possible D gene is TRBD2 (6 bases). Trimming stripped 5 bases from V and 0 bases from J, with 11 bases between. Per the germline V gene, CDR1 is LNHDA and CDR2 is SQIVND (reference sequence). The CDR3 is 15 residues long. The DNA for the CDR3 is TGTGCCAGTAGTGGGAGGTCGAGCTCCTACAATGAGCAGTTCTTC. Residues: CASSGRSSSYNEQFF.

This clone was seen only once. The J gene is TRBJ2-3, the V gene TRBV11-2; D is uncertain. Germline V gene sequence: CDR1 SGHAT, CDR2 FQNNGV. The length of the CDR3 is 15 residues. V was clipped by 1 base and J by 7 bases, with 15 bases between them. The CDR3 spells CASSLVPAEPNTQYF. CDR3 DNA: TGTGCCAGCAGCTTAGTGCCCGCGGAGCCAAATACGCAGTATTTT.

This sequence joins TRBV30 and TRBJ1-5; D not certain. V lost 3 bases to trimming and J lost 3 bases, with 15 bases between them. There are 15 residues in the CDR3. Germline-derived CDR1 and CDR2 are GTSNPN and SVGIG (reference sequence). Here the CDR3 reads CAWSRTPLPNQPQHF. The CDR3 DNA sequence: TGTGCCTGGAGCCGGACTCCCCTCCCCAATCAGCCCCAGCATTTT.